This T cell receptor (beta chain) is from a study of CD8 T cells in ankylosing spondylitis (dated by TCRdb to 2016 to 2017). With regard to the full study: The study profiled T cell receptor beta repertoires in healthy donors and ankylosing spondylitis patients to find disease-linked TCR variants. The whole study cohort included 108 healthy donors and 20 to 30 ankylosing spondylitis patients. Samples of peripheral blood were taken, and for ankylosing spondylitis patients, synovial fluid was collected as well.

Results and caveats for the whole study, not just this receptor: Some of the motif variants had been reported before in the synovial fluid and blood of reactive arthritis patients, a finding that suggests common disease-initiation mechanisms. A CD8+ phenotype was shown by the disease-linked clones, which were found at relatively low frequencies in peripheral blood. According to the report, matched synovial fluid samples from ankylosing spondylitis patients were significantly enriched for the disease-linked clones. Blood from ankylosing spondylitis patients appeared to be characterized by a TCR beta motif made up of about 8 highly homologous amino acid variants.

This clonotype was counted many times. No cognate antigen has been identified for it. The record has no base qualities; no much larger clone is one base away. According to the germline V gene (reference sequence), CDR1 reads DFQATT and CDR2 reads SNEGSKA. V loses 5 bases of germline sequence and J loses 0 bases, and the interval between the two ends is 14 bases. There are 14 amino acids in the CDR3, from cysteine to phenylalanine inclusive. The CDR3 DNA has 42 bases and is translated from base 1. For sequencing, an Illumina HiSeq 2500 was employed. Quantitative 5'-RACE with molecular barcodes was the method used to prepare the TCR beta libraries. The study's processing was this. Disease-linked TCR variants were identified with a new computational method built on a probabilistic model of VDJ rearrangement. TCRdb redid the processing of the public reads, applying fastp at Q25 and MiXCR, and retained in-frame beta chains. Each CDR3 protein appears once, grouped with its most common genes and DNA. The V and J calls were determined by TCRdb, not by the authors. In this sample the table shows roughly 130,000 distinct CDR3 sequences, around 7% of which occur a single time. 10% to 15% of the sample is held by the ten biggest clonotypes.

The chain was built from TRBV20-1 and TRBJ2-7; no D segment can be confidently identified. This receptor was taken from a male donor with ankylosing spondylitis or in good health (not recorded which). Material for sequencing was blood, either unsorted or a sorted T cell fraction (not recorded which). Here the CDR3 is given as CSAGSGLSSYEQYF. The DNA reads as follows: TGCAGTGCTGGGTCGGGTTTGAGCTCCTACGAGCAGTACTTC.